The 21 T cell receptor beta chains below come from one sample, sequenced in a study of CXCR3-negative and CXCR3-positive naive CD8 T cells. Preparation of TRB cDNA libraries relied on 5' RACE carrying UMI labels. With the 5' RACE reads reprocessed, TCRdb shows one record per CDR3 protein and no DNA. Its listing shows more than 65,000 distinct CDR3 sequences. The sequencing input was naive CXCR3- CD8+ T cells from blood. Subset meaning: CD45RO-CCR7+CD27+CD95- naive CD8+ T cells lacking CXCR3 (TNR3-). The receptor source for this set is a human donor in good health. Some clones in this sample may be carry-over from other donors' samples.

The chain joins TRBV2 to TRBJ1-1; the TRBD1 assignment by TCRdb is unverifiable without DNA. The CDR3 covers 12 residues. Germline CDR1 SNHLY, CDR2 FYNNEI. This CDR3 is CASRTGNTEAFF.

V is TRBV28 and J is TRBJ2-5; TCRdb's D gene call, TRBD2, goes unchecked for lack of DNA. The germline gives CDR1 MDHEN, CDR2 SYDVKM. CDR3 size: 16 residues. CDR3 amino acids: CASSPQTLTFQETQYF.

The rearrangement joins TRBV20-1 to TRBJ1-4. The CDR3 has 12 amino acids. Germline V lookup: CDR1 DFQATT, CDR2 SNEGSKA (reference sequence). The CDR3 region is CSARDDPGMALF.

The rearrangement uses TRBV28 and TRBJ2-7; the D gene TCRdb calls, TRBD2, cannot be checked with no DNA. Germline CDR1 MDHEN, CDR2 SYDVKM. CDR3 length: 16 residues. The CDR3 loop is CASSLSVGTGLYEQYF.

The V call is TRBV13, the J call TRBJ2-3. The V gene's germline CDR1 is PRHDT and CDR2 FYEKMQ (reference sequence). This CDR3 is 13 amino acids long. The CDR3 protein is CASSRPSTDTQYF.

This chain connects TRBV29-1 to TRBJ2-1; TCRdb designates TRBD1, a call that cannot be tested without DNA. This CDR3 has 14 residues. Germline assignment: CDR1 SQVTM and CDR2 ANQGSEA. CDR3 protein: CSVAGTAIRAEQFF.

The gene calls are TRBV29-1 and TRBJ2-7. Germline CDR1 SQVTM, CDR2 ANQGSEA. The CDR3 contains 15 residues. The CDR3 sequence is CSVEDQESSSYEQYF.

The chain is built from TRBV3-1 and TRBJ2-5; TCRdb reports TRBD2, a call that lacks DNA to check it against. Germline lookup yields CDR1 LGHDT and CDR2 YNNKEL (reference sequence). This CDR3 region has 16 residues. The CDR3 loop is CASSQDERGGGETQYF.

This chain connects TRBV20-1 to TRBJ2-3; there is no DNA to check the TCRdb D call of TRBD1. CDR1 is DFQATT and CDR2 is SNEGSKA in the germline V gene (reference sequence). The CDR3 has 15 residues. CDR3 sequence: CSARDTGSSTDTQYF.

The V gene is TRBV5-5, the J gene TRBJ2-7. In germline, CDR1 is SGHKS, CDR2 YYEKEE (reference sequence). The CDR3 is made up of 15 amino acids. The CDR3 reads CASSLPTGGSYEQYF. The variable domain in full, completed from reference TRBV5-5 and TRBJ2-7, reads DAGVTQSPTHLIKTRGQQVTLRCSPISGHKSVSWYQQVLGQGPQFIFQYYEKEERGRGNFPDRFSARQFPNYSSELNVNALLLGDSALYLCASSLPTGGSYEQYFGPGTRLTVT.

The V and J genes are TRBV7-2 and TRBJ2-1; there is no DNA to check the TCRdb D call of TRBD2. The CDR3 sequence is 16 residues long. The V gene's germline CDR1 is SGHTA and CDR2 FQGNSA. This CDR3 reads CASSPYPSGGANEQFF.

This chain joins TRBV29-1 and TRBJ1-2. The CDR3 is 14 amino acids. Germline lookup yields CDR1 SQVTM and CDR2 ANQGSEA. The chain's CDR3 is CSVEDRADNYGYTF.

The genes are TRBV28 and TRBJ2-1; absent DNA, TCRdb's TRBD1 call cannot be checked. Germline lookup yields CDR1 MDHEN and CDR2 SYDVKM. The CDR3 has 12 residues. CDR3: CASSSSGTAQFF.

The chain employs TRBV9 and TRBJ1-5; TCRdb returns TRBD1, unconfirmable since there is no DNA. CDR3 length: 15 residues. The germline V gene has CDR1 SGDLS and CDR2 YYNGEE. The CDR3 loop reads CASSQGGGEGQPQHF.

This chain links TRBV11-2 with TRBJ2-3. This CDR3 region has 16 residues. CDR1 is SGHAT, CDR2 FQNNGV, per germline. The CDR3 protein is CSSSSGLQAGTDTQYF.

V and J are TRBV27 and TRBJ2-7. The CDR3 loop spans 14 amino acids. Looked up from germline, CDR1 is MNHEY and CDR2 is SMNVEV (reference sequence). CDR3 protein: CASSWAGGPYEQYF.

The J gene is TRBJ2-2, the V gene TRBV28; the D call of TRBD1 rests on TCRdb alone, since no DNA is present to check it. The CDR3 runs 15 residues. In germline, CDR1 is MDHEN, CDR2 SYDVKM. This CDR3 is CASSPYSGGTGELFF.

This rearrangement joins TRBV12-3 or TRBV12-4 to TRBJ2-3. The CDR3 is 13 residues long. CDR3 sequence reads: CASTPLRTDTQYF.

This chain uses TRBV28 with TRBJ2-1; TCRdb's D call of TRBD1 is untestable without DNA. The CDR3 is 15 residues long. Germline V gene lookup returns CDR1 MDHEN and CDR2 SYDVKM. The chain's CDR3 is CASSFFFAAGGFQFF.

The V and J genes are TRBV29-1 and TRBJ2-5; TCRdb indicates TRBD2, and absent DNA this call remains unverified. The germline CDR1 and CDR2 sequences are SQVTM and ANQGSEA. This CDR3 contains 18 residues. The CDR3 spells CSVSGTSGRVVGQDTQYF.

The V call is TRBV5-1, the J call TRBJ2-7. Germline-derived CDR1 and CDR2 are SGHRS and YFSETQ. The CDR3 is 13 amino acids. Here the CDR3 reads CASSLIGAYEQYF.